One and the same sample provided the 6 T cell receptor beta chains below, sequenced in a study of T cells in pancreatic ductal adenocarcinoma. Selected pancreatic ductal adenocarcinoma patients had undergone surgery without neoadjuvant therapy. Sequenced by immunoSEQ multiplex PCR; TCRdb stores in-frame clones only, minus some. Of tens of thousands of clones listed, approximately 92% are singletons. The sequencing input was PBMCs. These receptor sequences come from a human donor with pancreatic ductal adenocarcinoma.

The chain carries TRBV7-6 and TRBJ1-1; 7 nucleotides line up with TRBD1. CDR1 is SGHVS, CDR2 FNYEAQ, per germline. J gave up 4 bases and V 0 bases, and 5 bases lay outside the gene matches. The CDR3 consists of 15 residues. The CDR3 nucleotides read TGTGCCAGCAGCTTAGCGCTGGCAGGGGGCACTGAAGCTTTCTTT. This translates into CASSLALAGGTEAFF.

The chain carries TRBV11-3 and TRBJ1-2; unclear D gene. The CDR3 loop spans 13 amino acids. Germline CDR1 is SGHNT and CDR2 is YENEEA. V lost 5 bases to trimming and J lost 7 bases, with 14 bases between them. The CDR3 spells CASSPEPAGGYTF. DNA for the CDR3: TGTGCCAGCAGCCCCGAGCCGGCGGGTGGCTACACCTTC.

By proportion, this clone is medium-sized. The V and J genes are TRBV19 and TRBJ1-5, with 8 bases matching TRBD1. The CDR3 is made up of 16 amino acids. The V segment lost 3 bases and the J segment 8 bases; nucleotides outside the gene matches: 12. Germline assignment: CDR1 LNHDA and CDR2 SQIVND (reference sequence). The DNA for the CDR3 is TGTGCCAGTAGTATGTCTGGACAGGGCCTAGGGGAGCCCCAGCATTTT. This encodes CASSMSGQGLGEPQHF.

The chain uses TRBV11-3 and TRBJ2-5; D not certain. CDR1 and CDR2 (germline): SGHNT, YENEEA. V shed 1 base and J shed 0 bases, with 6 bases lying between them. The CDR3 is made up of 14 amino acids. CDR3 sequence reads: CASSLGTNQETQYF. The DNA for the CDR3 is TGTGCCAGCAGCTTAGGGACCAACCAAGAGACCCAGTACTTC.

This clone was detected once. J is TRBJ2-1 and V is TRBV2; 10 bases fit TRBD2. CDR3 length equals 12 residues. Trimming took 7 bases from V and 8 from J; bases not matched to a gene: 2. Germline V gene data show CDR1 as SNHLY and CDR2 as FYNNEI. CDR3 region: CASKREGHEQFF. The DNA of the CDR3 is TGTGCCAGCAAGCGGGAGGGTCATGAGCAGTTCTTC.

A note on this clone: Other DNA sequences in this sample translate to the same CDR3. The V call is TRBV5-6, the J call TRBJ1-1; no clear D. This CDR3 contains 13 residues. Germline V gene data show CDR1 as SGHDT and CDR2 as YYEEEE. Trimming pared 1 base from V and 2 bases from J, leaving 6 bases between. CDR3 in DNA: TGTGCCAGCAGCTTGACGGTAAACACTGAAGCTTTCTTT. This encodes CASSLTVNTEAFF.